The rows below give T cell receptor beta chains drawn from one sample of a study of metastatic and nonmetastatic thyroid tumors. TCRdb reanalyzed the PCR reads via MiXCR. The sample has about 92,000 clones; around 14% are singletons. The source material was blood. Every receptor here comes from a female donor with papillary thyroid cancer or a benign thyroid nodule (not recorded which). Some clones in this sample may be carry-over from other donors' samples. CDR3s include the opening cysteine and the closing phenylalanine or tryptophan.

v_gene,CDR3aa
TRBV5-1,CASSSGEGYEKLFF
TRBV5-1,CASSQDRPPGNTIYF
TRBV11-2,CASLGDRGVREQYF
TRBV19,CATMVGTVNTGELFF
TRBV30,CAWMEDRHSPLHF
TRBV3-1,CASSQLLKGRGGYTF
TRBV4-1,CASSQDPGTSGETQYF
TRBV3-1,CASSQAGRAEAFF
TRBV6-2/TRBV6-3,CASSYPPTEYEQYF
TRBV5-4,CASSLIGRQNTEAFF
TRBV3-1,CASSPSRNTQYF
TRBV6-5,CASSYGRSSSGNTIYF